A single sample gave rise to the 32 T cell receptor beta chains below, sequenced in a study of blood T cell repertoires in COVID-19. Produced via immunoSEQ multiplex PCR; TCRdb's table is partial and in-frame only. The sample yields hundreds of thousands of clones, 80% to 90% seen once. Sequencing was performed on PBMCs or T cells enriched from blood (not recorded which). These receptors came from a man aged 30-40 years who had recovered from COVID-19.

A note on this clone: Other nucleotide sequences from this sample produce the same CDR3. The rearrangement joins TRBV29-1 to TRBJ1-1, with a weak D call TRBD1 (6 bases). CDR1 is SQVTM and CDR2 is ANQGSEA in the germline V gene. The CDR3 runs to 12 residues. The V and J ends lost 6 bases and 1 base respectively, with 9 bases between them. This chain's CDR3 is CSVGQTNTEAFF. CDR3 bases: TGCAGCGTGGGACAAACGAACACTGAAGCTTTCTTT.

The rearrangement uses TRBV6-4 and TRBJ1-1; TRBD1 agrees at 8 bases. CDR1 and CDR2 from the germline V gene are MRHNA and SNTAGT. J was trimmed by 4 bases and V by 0 bases; bases with no gene match: 10. CDR3 length: 17 residues. CDR3 DNA: TGTGCCAGCAGTGACTCCAGGGGGCCAGGGTTGATCACTGAAGCTTTCTTT. It translates to CASSDSRGPGLITEAFF.

The chain combines TRBV14 with TRBJ1-4; D call uncertain. CDR3 length: 11 amino acids. Germline CDR1 reads SGHDN; CDR2 reads FVKESK. Between the trimmed V and J ends, which lost 1 base and 10 bases, there was a span of 4 bases. This chain's CDR3 is CASSQAGKLFF. The CDR3 bases are TGTGCCAGCAGCCAAGCAGGAAAACTGTTTTTT.

The chain carries TRBV7-9 and TRBJ1-2; 7 nucleotides line up with TRBD1. CDR1 is SEHNR and CDR2 is FQNEAQ in the germline V gene (reference sequence). The CDR3 has 14 residues. Trimming cost V 5 bases and J 5 bases; bases outside gene matches: 8. CDR3: CASSKGTVYYGYTF. The CDR3 nucleotides are TGTGCCAGCAGCAAAGGGACAGTATATTATGGCTACACCTTC. Full variable domain (missing parts from reference TRBV7-9 and TRBJ1-2): DTGVSQNPRHKITKRGQNVTFRCDPISEHNRLYWYRQTLGQGPEFLTYFQNEAQLEKSRLLSDRFSAERPKGSFSTLEIQRTEQGDSAMYLCASSKGTVYYGYTFGSGTRLTVV.

The chain joins TRBV11-2 to TRBJ2-2; 10 nucleotides match TRBD2. CDR1 is SGHAT and CDR2 is FQNNGV in the germline V gene. Trimming took 3 bases from V and 3 from J; bases not matched to a gene: 1. The CDR3 consists of 15 residues. CDR3 nucleotide sequence: TGTGCCAGCAGCTTGACTAGCGGGTACACCGGGGAGCTGTTTTTT. Amino acids: CASSLTSGYTGELFF.

The chain links TRBV5-1 to TRBJ2-7, with 8 bases identical to TRBD1. CDR1 is SGHRS and CDR2 is YFSETQ in the germline V gene. The CDR3 extends over 15 amino acids. The trim removed 2 bases at V and 6 bases at J, leaving 10 bases unmatched. The CDR3 loop reads CASSFGQGVSGEQYF. CDR3 DNA: TGCGCCAGCAGCTTTGGACAGGGAGTCTCAGGCGAGCAGTACTTC.

Note on this clone: Other DNA sequences of this sample code for an identical CDR3. This chain joins TRBV11-2 and TRBJ1-2, with TRBD1 as a possible D gene (6 bases). Germline CDR1 SGHAT, CDR2 FQNNGV. The V gene lost 5 bases and the J gene lost 1 base, with 8 bases spanning the gap. The CDR3 is made up of 13 amino acids. The CDR3 DNA reads TGTGCCAGCAGCCCGGACAGTAACTATGGCTACACCTTC. Protein: CASSPDSNYGYTF. Combining the CDR3 with reference TRBV11-2 and TRBJ1-2 gives the whole variable domain EAGVAQSPRYKIIEKRQSVAFWCNPISGHATLYWYQQILGQGPKLLIQFQNNGVVDDSQLPKDRFSAERLKGVDSTLKIQPAKLEDSAVYLCASSPDSNYGYTFGSGTRLTVV.

This chain's CDR3 is CASAPQDRGPDTQYF. The CDR3 bases are TGTGCCAGCGCGCCCCAGGACAGGGGGCCAGATACGCAGTATTTT. The chain recombines TRBV9 with TRBJ2-3; 11 bases are shared with TRBD1. The CDR3 extends over 15 amino acids. Trimming removed 7 bases from V and 4 bases from J; junction bases left unmatched: 8. Looked up from germline, CDR1 is SGDLS and CDR2 is YYNGEE. Complete variable domain (other parts from reference TRBV9 and TRBJ2-3): DSGVTQTPKHLITATGQRVTLRCSPRSGDLSVYWYQQSLDQGLQFLIQYYNGEERAKGNILERFSAQQFPDLHSELNLSSLELGDSALYFCASAPQDRGPDTQYFGPGTRLTVL.

The CDR3 here is CASRGFKTGFSGNTIYF. In nucleotides, the CDR3 is TGTGCCAGCAGGGGGTTTAAGACAGGGTTTTCGGGAAACACCATATATTTT. The rearrangement uses TRBV2 and TRBJ1-3; 7 nucleotides line up with TRBD1. V was pared by 6 bases and J by 4 bases, with 15 bases of the junction left unmatched. Germline V gene sequence: CDR1 SNHLY, CDR2 FYNNEI. CDR3 length: 17 residues. The entire variable domain, with the rest obtained from reference TRBV2 and TRBJ1-3, is as follows: EPEVTQTPSHQVTQMGQEVILRCVPISNHLYFYWYRQILGQKVEFLVSFYNNEISEKSEIFDDQFSVERPDGSNFTLKIRSTKLEDSAMYFCASRGFKTGFSGNTIYFGEGSWLTVV.

Comment on this clone: This CDR3 is also generated by other DNA sequences in the sample. The V call is TRBV5-1, the J call TRBJ1-1, with D uncertain. CDR3 length: 12 residues. CDR1 and CDR2 from the germline V gene are SGHRS and YFSETQ. Trimming cost V 3 bases and J 1 base, with 4 bases left between them. This CDR3 reads CASSSGNTEAFF. CDR3 DNA sequence: TGCGCCAGCAGCTCAGGGAACACTGAAGCTTTCTTT. Drawing the rest from reference TRBV5-1 and TRBJ1-1, the complete variable domain is KAGVTQTPRYLIKTRGQQVTLSCSPISGHRSVSWYQQTPGQGLQFLFEYFSETQRNKGNFPGRFSGRQFSNSRSEMNVSTLELGDSALYLCASSSGNTEAFFGQGTRLTVV.

This clone was observed a few times. The rearrangement uses TRBV6-2 or TRBV6-3 and TRBJ1-4, with D perhaps TRBD1 (6 bases). V was pared by 6 bases and J by 8 bases, with 13 bases between. This CDR3 comprises 13 residues. Germline CDR1 and CDR2: MNHEY and SVGEGT. CDR3 loop: CASSLKGGEKLFF. DNA for the CDR3: TGTGCCAGCAGCCTGAAGGGGGGGGAAAAACTGTTTTTT.

The chain recombines TRBV7-9 with TRBJ1-3; tentative D call: TRBD1 (6 bases). From germline, CDR1 is SEHNR and CDR2 FQNEAQ (reference sequence). The CDR3 covers 16 residues. Trimming left V 0 bases short and J 0 bases short, with 9 bases between. The chain's CDR3 is CASSLAQGSSGNTIYF. The CDR3 DNA sequence: TGTGCCAGCAGCTTAGCGCAGGGGTCCTCTGGAAACACCATATATTTT.

This clone has just a few counts. This chain connects TRBV12-3 or TRBV12-4 to TRBJ1-5; D is perhaps TRBD1 (5 bases). The CDR3 extends over 13 amino acids. Trimming left V 7 bases short and J 3 bases short, with 10 bases between. The CDR3 here is CASIAGPNQPQHF. The CDR3 DNA is TGTGCCAGCATAGCAGGGCCCAATCAGCCCCAGCATTTT.

This sequence joins TRBV7-2 and TRBJ2-3, with TRBD2 as a possible D gene (7 bases). The germline V gene has CDR1 SGHTA and CDR2 FQGNSA. Trimming removed 6 bases from V and 7 bases from J, with 20 bases in between. The CDR3 is 15 amino acids. The CDR3 region has the DNA TGTGCCAGCAGAAACCCTGGGCGGGGGCGAAATACGCAGTATTTT. It specifies CASRNPGRGRNTQYF.

CDR3 in amino acids: CASSLQVGGYTF. The CDR3 DNA follows: TGTGCCAGCAGTTTACAGGTCGGCGGCTACACCTTC. J is TRBJ1-2 and V is TRBV12-3 or TRBV12-4; no firm D call. CDR3 size: 12 residues. V lost 2 bases to trimming and J lost 8 bases, with 9 bases between them.

The chain carries TRBV11-2 and TRBJ2-5; 12 bases align to TRBD1. Trimming at V came to 5 bases and at J to 4 bases, leaving 5 bases not matched to a gene. Germline loops: CDR1 SGHAT, CDR2 FQNNGV. This CDR3 comprises 15 residues. The CDR3 here is CASSIRDRGRETQYF. The CDR3 coding sequence is TGTGCCAGCAGCATCCGGGACAGGGGGCGAGAGACCCAGTACTTC.

V is TRBV2 and J is TRBJ2-3; TRBD2 is a possible D gene (5 bases). The germline gives CDR1 SNHLY, CDR2 FYNNEI. The CDR3 length is 13 residues. Trimming left V 11 bases short and J 5 bases short, with 17 bases between. The CDR3 DNA sequence: TGTGCCGGGGAGACTTCCCCCGGAGATACGCAGTATTTT. This sequence encodes CAGETSPGDTQYF. The entire variable domain, with the rest obtained from reference TRBV2 and TRBJ2-3, is as follows: EPEVTQTPSHQVTQMGQEVILRCVPISNHLYFYWYRQILGQKVEFLVSFYNNEISEKSEIFDDQFSVERPDGSNFTLKIRSTKLEDSAMYFCAGETSPGDTQYFGPGTRLTVL.

V gene TRBV19 combines with J gene TRBJ1-5; 7 bases are shared with TRBD1. This CDR3 region has 17 residues. V gave up 2 bases and J gave up 1 base; unmatched junction bases: 8. The germline gives CDR1 LNHDA, CDR2 SQIVND (reference sequence). CDR3 protein: CASSILWTGGSNQPQHF. Written as DNA, the CDR3 is TGTGCCAGTAGTATACTCTGGACAGGAGGGAGCAATCAGCCCCAGCATTTT. Combining the CDR3 with reference TRBV19 and TRBJ1-5 gives the whole variable domain DGGITQSPKYLFRKEGQNVTLSCEQNLNHDAMYWYRQDPGQGLRLIYYSQIVNDFQKGDIAEGYSVSREKKESFPLTVTSAQKNPTAFYLCASSILWTGGSNQPQHFGDGTRLSIL.

This chain uses TRBV6-1 with TRBJ2-7; 7 bases fit TRBD1. The germline V gene has CDR1 MNHNS and CDR2 SASEGT. J was trimmed by 3 bases and V by 2 bases; bases with no gene match: 4. This CDR3 has 14 amino acids. CDR3 region: CASSENAGGYEQYF. Here the CDR3 DNA reads TGTGCCAGCAGTGAAAATGCAGGGGGCTACGAGCAGTACTTC.

The chain links TRBV19 to TRBJ1-1; D unclear. V was clipped by 3 bases and J by 3 bases, with 11 bases between them. CDR1 and CDR2 from the germline V gene are LNHDA and SQIVND (reference sequence). The CDR3 totals 14 residues. This chain's CDR3 is CASSISRMDTEAFF. Here the CDR3 DNA reads TGTGCCAGTAGTATCTCCAGGATGGACACTGAAGCTTTCTTT.

The chain has TRBV30 and TRBJ1-2; D remains unclear. CDR3 length: 16 amino acids. V shed 2 bases and J shed 0 bases, with 16 bases lying between them. Germline values: CDR1 GTSNPN, CDR2 SVGIG (reference sequence). The CDR3 sequence is CAWSPEGWRPNYGYTF. The CDR3 DNA reads TGTGCCTGGAGTCCCGAGGGATGGCGACCTAACTATGGCTACACCTTC.

This sequence joins TRBV7-2 and TRBJ2-5, with TRBD2 identical over 10 bases. The J segment lost 5 bases and the V segment lost 0 bases, leaving 9 bases of the junction unmatched. Germline-derived CDR1 and CDR2 are SGHTA and FQGNSA. The CDR3 sequence is 17 residues long. CDR3 sequence: CASSLAWSGGVGETQYF. The CDR3 DNA follows: TGTGCCAGCAGCTTAGCATGGAGCGGGGGGGTTGGTGAGACCCAGTACTTC.

The rearrangement links TRBV6-5 to TRBJ1-2; 10 nucleotides align to TRBD1. There are 15 residues in the CDR3. With 6 bases clipped from V and 1 base from J, the junction kept 5 bases outside the gene matches. CDR1 and CDR2 (germline): MNHEY, SVGAGI. Written as DNA, the CDR3 is TGTGCCAGCAGGAAGACAGGGGGCCTTAACTATGGCTACACCTTC. Translation: CASRKTGGLNYGYTF.

The chain is built from TRBV5-1 and TRBJ2-7; D might be TRBD1 (6 bases). V dropped 4 bases and J dropped 2 bases, with 10 bases sitting between them. Germline assignment: CDR1 SGHRS and CDR2 YFSETQ. The CDR3 contains 13 residues. CDR3 DNA sequence: TGCGCCAGCAGCCCAAACAGGGCCTACGAGCAGTACTTC. Translation: CASSPNRAYEQYF. The variable domain in full, with the rest retrieved from reference TRBV5-1 and TRBJ2-7, is KAGVTQTPRYLIKTRGQQVTLSCSPISGHRSVSWYQQTPGQGLQFLFEYFSETQRNKGNFPGRFSGRQFSNSRSEMNVSTLELGDSALYLCASSPNRAYEQYFGPGTRLTVT.

The V and J genes are TRBV5-1 and TRBJ2-2; 7 nucleotides match TRBD2. Germline CDR1 is SGHRS and CDR2 is YFSETQ. V lost 0 bases and J lost 3; bases outside the gene matches: 5. This CDR3 is 16 amino acids long. CDR3 residues: CASSLEASGYTGELFF. DNA for the CDR3: TGCGCCAGCAGCTTGGAGGCTAGCGGATACACCGGGGAGCTGTTTTTT.

The chain carries TRBV5-1 and TRBJ1-4; TRBD1 matches 10 bases. The ends lost 4 bases at V and 0 bases at J; junction bases unmatched: 6. The length of the CDR3 is 17 residues. Germline CDR1 and CDR2: SGHRS and YFSETQ. The CDR3, as DNA: TGCGCCAGCAGCCTGACAGGGGGCTTTGCAACTAATGAAAAACTGTTTTTT. Translation: CASSLTGGFATNEKLFF.

The chain carries TRBV9 and TRBJ1-3, with TRBD1 matching over 7 bases. The CDR3 is made up of 16 amino acids. CDR1 is SGDLS, CDR2 YYNGEE, per germline. The junction had 3 bases not matched to a gene; V was cut back by 0 bases and J by 0 bases. The CDR3 sequence is CASSVDNRGSGNTIYF. In nucleotides, the CDR3 is TGTGCCAGCAGCGTAGACAACAGGGGCTCTGGAAACACCATATATTTT.

This clone was counted a single time. The rearrangement joins TRBV7-9 to TRBJ1-2; the D is unclear. The V gene lost 5 bases and the J gene lost 4 bases, with 11 bases spanning the gap. The CDR3 is 13 amino acids. Germline V gives CDR1 SEHNR, CDR2 FQNEAQ (reference sequence). This CDR3 is CASSQNPVYGYTF. CDR3 bases: TGTGCCAGCAGCCAAAACCCGGTCTATGGCTACACCTTC.

The chain combines TRBV18 with TRBJ2-6, with TRBD1 identical over 8 bases. CDR3 length: 18 amino acids. The ends lost 6 bases at V and 2 bases at J; junction bases unmatched: 12. The V gene's germline CDR1 is KGHSH and CDR2 LQKENI. The CDR3: CASSLFRTGQTGANVLTF. As DNA, the CDR3 is TGTGCCAGCTCCTTATTCCGGACAGGGCAGACTGGGGCCAACGTCCTGACTTTC.

The sample holds many counts of this clone. V gene TRBV4-3 combines with J gene TRBJ2-3; 9 bases are a match to TRBD1. The CDR3 is 17 residues long. Germline CDR1 is LGHNA and CDR2 is YSLEER. After removal of 1 base from V and 3 bases from J, the junction contained 8 bases not matched to a gene. The CDR3, as DNA: TGCGCCAGCAGCCAAGGGGCGCGGGACAGGGCTACAGATACGCAGTATTTT. The encoded protein is CASSQGARDRATDTQYF.

This chain links TRBV27 with TRBJ2-3; D possibly corresponds to TRBD2 (5 bases). Germline V gives CDR1 MNHEY, CDR2 SMNVEV (reference sequence). The V end lost 1 base, the J end lost 8 bases, and 16 bases lay between the germline ends. This CDR3 is built from 15 residues. The CDR3 spells CASSLYRAPRGTQYF. CDR3 in DNA: TGTGCCAGCAGTTTATATAGGGCCCCTCGGGGTACGCAGTATTTT.

V is TRBV9 and J is TRBJ2-7, with a possible D match to TRBD1 (6 bases). V gave up 3 bases and J gave up 4 bases, with 11 bases separating them. Per the germline V gene, CDR1 is SGDLS and CDR2 is YYNGEE. This CDR3 spans 13 amino acids. This CDR3 reads CASSARGQYEQYF. The CDR3 bases are TGTGCCAGCAGCGCCCGGGGACAATACGAGCAGTACTTC.